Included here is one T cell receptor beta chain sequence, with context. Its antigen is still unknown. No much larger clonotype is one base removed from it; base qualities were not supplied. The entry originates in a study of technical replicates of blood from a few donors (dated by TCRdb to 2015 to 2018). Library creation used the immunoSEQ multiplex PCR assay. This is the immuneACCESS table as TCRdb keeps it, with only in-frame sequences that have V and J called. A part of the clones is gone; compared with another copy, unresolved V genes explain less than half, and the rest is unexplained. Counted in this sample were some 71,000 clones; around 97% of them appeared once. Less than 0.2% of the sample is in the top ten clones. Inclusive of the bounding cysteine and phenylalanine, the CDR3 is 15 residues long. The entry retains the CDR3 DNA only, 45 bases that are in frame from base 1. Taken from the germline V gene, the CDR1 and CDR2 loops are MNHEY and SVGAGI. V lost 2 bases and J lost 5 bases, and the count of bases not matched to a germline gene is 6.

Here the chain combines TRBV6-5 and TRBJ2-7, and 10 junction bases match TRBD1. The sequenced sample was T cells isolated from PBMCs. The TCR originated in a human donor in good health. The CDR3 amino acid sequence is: CASSYPGDRGHEQYF. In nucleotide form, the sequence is TGTGCCAGCAGTTACCCAGGGGACAGGGGCCACGAGCAGTACTTC.